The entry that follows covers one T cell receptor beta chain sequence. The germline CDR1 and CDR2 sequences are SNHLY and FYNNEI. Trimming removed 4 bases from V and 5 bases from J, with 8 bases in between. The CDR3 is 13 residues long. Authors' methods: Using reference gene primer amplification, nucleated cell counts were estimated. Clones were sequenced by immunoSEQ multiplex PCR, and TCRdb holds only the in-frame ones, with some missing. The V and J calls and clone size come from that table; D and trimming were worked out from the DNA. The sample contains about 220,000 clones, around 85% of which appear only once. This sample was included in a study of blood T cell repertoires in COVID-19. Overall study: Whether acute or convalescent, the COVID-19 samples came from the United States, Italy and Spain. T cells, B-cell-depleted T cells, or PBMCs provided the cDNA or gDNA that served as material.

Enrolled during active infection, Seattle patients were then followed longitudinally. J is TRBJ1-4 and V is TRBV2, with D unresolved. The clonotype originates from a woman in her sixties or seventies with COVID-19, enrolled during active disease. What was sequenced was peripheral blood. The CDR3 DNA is TGTGCCAGCAGTGTTATGTCGAATGAAAAACTGTTTTTT. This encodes CASSVMSNEKLFF.